This record covers a single T cell receptor beta chain. Methods used by the authors: Reference gene primer amplification in the assay estimated nucleated cell counts. Some clones are missing from TCRdb's copy, which holds only in-frame ones; the method was immunoSEQ multiplex PCR. The DNA gave D and trimming, while V, J and clone size come from that table. Of approximately 400,000 clones detected, around 89% appear once; the ten largest clones hold roughly 1.2%. The data belong to a study of blood T cell repertoires in COVID-19. Turning to the study itself: Collection of acute and convalescent COVID-19 samples took place in the United States, Italy and Spain. Sources were T cells, B-cell-depleted T cells, or PBMCs; the material itself was cDNA or gDNA.

Germline-derived CDR1 and CDR2 are SGHNT and YENEEA. CDR3 size: 14 residues. J lost 3 bases, V lost 5 bases, and 4 bases had no gene match. The TCR was taken from a man aged 40-55 years with acute or convalescent COVID-19. The chain couples TRBV11-3 to TRBJ2-1; 7 nucleotides align to TRBD1. The sequenced material came from peripheral blood. The CDR3 coding sequence is TGTGCCAGCAGCGCCGGGACAGACTACAATGAGCAGTTCTTC. This sequence encodes CASSAGTDYNEQFF.